This passage covers 23 T cell receptor beta chains from one sample sequenced in a study of cytomegalovirus exposure and HLA in healthy donors. PCR employed 60 Vbeta and 13 Jbeta primers. Sequencing was performed with immunoSEQ multiplex PCR; in TCRdb, only in-frame clones are kept and a portion is missing. The data show 150,000 to 200,000 clones, roughly 70% seen once. Sequencing used PBMCs. These receptors were collected from a girl aged 10 to 17 in good health and CMV-seronegative.

This clone was counted a few times. The chain links TRBV15 to TRBJ1-5; 9 positions match TRBD1. The CDR3 sequence is 14 residues long. Germline trimming cut 4 bases from V and 6 bases from J; bases unmatched to any gene: 4. Germline V lookup: CDR1 LNHNV, CDR2 YYDKDF (reference sequence). This CDR3 is CATSTDRGGQPQHF. In DNA form, the CDR3 reads TGTGCCACCAGCACCGACAGGGGGGGTCAGCCCCAGCATTTT.

V usage is TRBV5-1 and J usage is TRBJ2-5, with TRBD1 matching 8 bases. V shed 0 bases, J shed 4 bases, and the junction held 5 bases outside the gene matches. CDR1 is SGHRS and CDR2 is YFSETQ in the germline V gene. The length of the CDR3 is 15 residues. The CDR3 loop is CASSLAKTGGETQYF. CDR3 DNA sequence: TGCGCCAGCAGCTTGGCCAAAACAGGGGGAGAGACCCAGTACTTC.

The genes are TRBV15 and TRBJ2-1, with 14 bases matching TRBD2. Germline V gene lookup returns CDR1 LNHNV and CDR2 YYDKDF (reference sequence). V shed 4 bases and J 0 bases; nucleotides not matched to a gene: 17. The length of the CDR3 is 22 residues. This CDR3 is CATSNSRGSGTSGGLSYNEQFF. The CDR3 DNA sequence: TGTGCCACCAGCAACTCTCGTGGGTCCGGGACTAGCGGGGGACTCTCCTACAATGAGCAGTTCTTC.

The chain has TRBV6-1 and TRBJ1-2; D perhaps matches TRBD1 (5 bases). The CDR3 totals 13 residues. Germline V gives CDR1 MNHNS, CDR2 SASEGT. V lost 7 bases to trimming and J lost 4 bases, with 13 bases between them. The CDR3 bases are TGTGCCAGCACCGGGACCGGGGGCTATGGCTACACCTTC. Translated, it gives CASTGTGGYGYTF.

This sequence joins TRBV27 and TRBJ2-7, with a possible D match to TRBD1 (6 bases). The CDR3 runs 15 residues. The germline CDR1 and CDR2 sequences are MNHEY and SMNVEV (reference sequence). The germline V and J ends were trimmed by 8 bases and 0 bases, with 17 bases remaining between them. The CDR3 bases are TGTGCCAGCCTCTTATCCGGGACAAGCTCCTACGAGCAGTACTTC. Protein product: CASLLSGTSSYEQYF.

This rearrangement joins TRBV14 to TRBJ2-5; 8 positions match TRBD1. Germline V gene data show CDR1 as SGHDN and CDR2 as FVKESK. This CDR3 is 15 amino acids long. V was clipped by 3 bases and J by 4 bases; unmatched bases: 7. The CDR3: CASSHLRGPGETQYF. The DNA for the CDR3 is TGTGCCAGCAGCCACCTCAGGGGGCCGGGAGAGACCCAGTACTTC.

The CDR3, as DNA: TGTGCCAGCAGATTGACAGGGGTTGGTGTCACTGAAGCTTTCTTT. This sequence encodes CASRLTGVGVTEAFF. This sequence joins TRBV6-5 and TRBJ1-1; 8 nucleotides agree with TRBD1. Losses at the gene ends were 6 bases for V and 4 bases for J; bases not matched to a gene: 10. The CDR3 extends over 15 amino acids. CDR1 MNHEY and CDR2 SVGAGI come from the germline V gene.

The chain uses TRBV7-2 and TRBJ1-1, with TRBD1 identical over 7 bases. The CDR3 extends over 13 amino acids. With V trimmed by 1 base and J by 4 bases, 0 bases remained unmatched. CDR1 and CDR2 from the germline V gene are SGHTA and FQGNSA. The CDR3 sequence is CASSLDRGTEAFF. The CDR3 bases are TGTGCCAGCAGCTTAGACAGGGGCACTGAAGCTTTCTTT.

The chain couples TRBV5-8 to TRBJ2-7; TRBD1 agrees at 10 bases. Germline V lookup: CDR1 SGHTS, CDR2 YDEGEE. Trimming took 4 bases from V and 4 from J; bases not matched to a gene: 2. This CDR3 region has 13 residues. The CDR3 DNA is TGTGCCAGCAGCGGACAGGGGGAGTACGAGCAGTACTTC. This sequence encodes CASSGQGEYEQYF.

The V and J genes are TRBV6-5 and TRBJ1-2; D is perhaps TRBD1 (6 bases). The CDR3 has 15 amino acids. V shed 2 bases and J shed 6 bases, with 16 bases lying between them. Germline loops: CDR1 MNHEY, CDR2 SVGAGI. The CDR3 bases are TGTGCCAGCAGTTACCGGGACAAGGGGTCGGATGGCTACACCTTC. Protein: CASSYRDKGSDGYTF.

The CDR3 DNA follows: TGTGCCAGCAGTCGAGAGACAGACGATGCCTATGGCTACACCTTC. Protein product: CASSRETDDAYGYTF. The rearrangement joins TRBV6-6 to TRBJ1-2; a weak D match, TRBD1 (5 bases). The V end lost 5 bases, the J end lost 4 bases, and 17 bases lay between the germline ends. Germline CDR1 is MNHNY and CDR2 is SVGAGI (reference sequence). The CDR3 runs 15 residues.

V is TRBV5-1 and J is TRBJ2-7, with 7 positions matching TRBD2. The trim removed 1 base at V and 0 bases at J, leaving 4 bases unmatched. The CDR3 has 15 amino acids. Germline V gives CDR1 SGHRS, CDR2 YFSETQ. The CDR3 DNA follows: TGCGCCAGCAGCTTGAGCGGGGTGACCTCCTACGAGCAGTACTTC. Amino acid sequence: CASSLSGVTSYEQYF.

The chain couples TRBV19 to TRBJ2-7; 8 bases are a match to TRBD1. There are 14 residues in the CDR3. Germline lookup yields CDR1 LNHDA and CDR2 SQIVND (reference sequence). The ends lost 6 bases at V and 2 bases at J; junction bases unmatched: 6. The CDR3 is CASSTGTGAYEQYF. CDR3 coding DNA: TGTGCCAGTAGCACAGGGACAGGTGCCTACGAGCAGTACTTC.

The rearrangement uses TRBV7-8 and TRBJ1-6; D is ambiguous. The V gene lost 1 base and the J gene lost 8 bases, with 9 bases spanning the gap. CDR1 and CDR2 from the germline V gene are SGHVS and FQNEAQ. This CDR3 has 14 residues. The CDR3: CASSLGGNDSPLHF. CDR3 DNA: TGTGCCAGCAGCTTAGGAGGGAACGATTCACCCCTCCACTTT.

The gene calls are TRBV7-2 and TRBJ1-1, with no clear D. Trimming removed 5 bases from V and 2 bases from J, with 15 bases in between. The CDR3 is 15 residues long. Germline CDR1 and CDR2: SGHTA and FQGNSA. Written as DNA, the CDR3 is TGTGCCAGCAGCCGGACGACTACGGAAAACACTGAAGCTTTCTTT. This encodes CASSRTTTENTEAFF.

The chain carries TRBV18 and TRBJ2-7; D gene uncertain. This CDR3 contains 13 residues. Trimming stripped 5 bases from V and 0 bases from J, with 8 bases between. The V gene's germline CDR1 is KGHSH and CDR2 LQKENI. The CDR3 bases are TGTGCCAGCTCAGAATCTAGCTCCTACGAGCAGTACTTC. Residues: CASSESSSYEQYF. The full variable domain, rest sourced from reference TRBV18 and TRBJ2-7, is NAGVMQNPRHLVRRRGQEARLRCSPMKGHSHVYWYRQLPEEGLKFMVYLQKENIIDESGMPKERFSAEFPKEGPSILRIQQVVRGDSAAYFCASSESSSYEQYFGPGTRLTVT.

The chain couples TRBV10-3 to TRBJ1-2; D might be TRBD1 (6 bases). The CDR3 length is 14 residues. Per the germline V gene, CDR1 is ENHRY and CDR2 is SYGVKD. The V and J ends lost 0 bases and 8 bases respectively, with 13 bases between them. CDR3 region: CAISESGAQEGYTF. As DNA, the CDR3 is TGTGCCATCAGTGAGTCGGGGGCGCAGGAGGGCTACACCTTC.

The genes are TRBV10-1 and TRBJ2-7; 8 bases match TRBD1. This CDR3 has 18 residues. V shed 2 bases, J shed 2 bases, and the junction held 14 bases outside the gene matches. Germline-derived CDR1 and CDR2 are WNHNN and SYGVQD (reference sequence). The CDR3 protein is CASSENGEEQGVPYEQYF. As DNA, the CDR3 is TGCGCCAGCAGTGAGAATGGGGAGGAACAGGGGGTCCCCTACGAGCAGTACTTC.

The chain joins TRBV5-1 to TRBJ2-1, with 10 bases that match TRBD2. The CDR3 length is 13 residues. Germline V gene sequence: CDR1 SGHRS, CDR2 YFSETQ. Trimming took 2 bases from V and 12 from J; bases not matched to a gene: 5. CDR3 in amino acids: CASSFGTSEVQFF. As DNA, the CDR3 is TGCGCCAGCAGCTTCGGGACTAGCGAAGTGCAGTTCTTC.

The chain joins TRBV5-1 to TRBJ1-6; possibly TRBD1 for D (6 bases). Trimming took 3 bases from V and 9 from J, leaving 16 bases between them. Germline CDR1 SGHRS, CDR2 YFSETQ. The CDR3 is made up of 15 amino acids. The CDR3 DNA reads as TGCGCCAGCAGCTGGGACACCTTAGGTGGTTCACCCCTCCACTTT. Translated: CASSWDTLGGSPLHF.

The chain joins TRBV6-6 to TRBJ2-1, with D perhaps TRBD2 (6 bases). V was pared by 6 bases and J by 7 bases, with 13 bases between. The germline gives CDR1 MNHNY, CDR2 SVGAGI (reference sequence). The CDR3 is 13 amino acids. The CDR3 loop reads CASRGLQRNEQFF. The CDR3, as DNA: TGTGCCAGCAGGGGACTCCAAAGGAATGAGCAGTTCTTC.

This chain connects TRBV2 to TRBJ1-5, with a weak D call TRBD1 (6 bases). Trimming cost V 9 bases and J 1 base, with 22 bases left between them. Germline V gene lookup returns CDR1 SNHLY and CDR2 FYNNEI. The CDR3 runs 17 residues. This chain's CDR3 is CASSIHRGGLSNQPQHF. Here the CDR3 DNA reads TGTGCCAGTTCGATCCACCGGGGGGGCTTAAGCAATCAGCCCCAGCATTTT.

This clone occurred a few times. The V and J genes are TRBV18 and TRBJ2-1; no definite D call. The CDR3 contains 13 residues. V lost 6 bases and J lost 7, with 13 bases in between. CDR1 and CDR2 (germline): KGHSH, LQKENI. The CDR3 nucleotides are TGTGCCAGCTCGAACCTTCTGGAGAATGAGCAGTTCTTC. Translation: CASSNLLENEQFF.